This T cell receptor (beta chain) is from a study of shared clonotypes between healthy human individuals. Libraries were prepared by immunoSEQ multiplex PCR; TCRdb keeps only in-frame clonotypes and omits some of them. The table shows some 2.1 million clones, with 95% occurring only once. The CDR3 has 16 residues. V gave up 4 bases and J gave up 3 bases, with 22 bases separating them. Germline assignment: CDR1 SQVTM and CDR2 ANQGSEA. V usage is TRBV29-1 and J usage is TRBJ2-7, with D possibly TRBD1 on 5 matching bases. The sample taken for sequencing was naive CD4+ T cells sorted from blood. Subset defined: CD45RA+ positively selected. The TCR originated in a man between 18 and 35 years old in good health. CDR3: CSVGLTDRPFDYEQYF. CDR3 nucleotide sequence: TGCAGCGTTGGGTTGACCGACAGACCCTTCGACTACGAGCAGTACTTC.